The 5 T cell receptor beta chains listed next were all sequenced from one sample in a study of blood T cell repertoires in COVID-19. Assay used: immunoSEQ multiplex PCR; TCRdb lists only in-frame clones, some missing. Among some 250,000 clones listed, roughly 82% were seen once. Material: peripheral blood. All receptors derive from a man older than 75 with acute or convalescent COVID-19.

The J gene is TRBJ1-2, the V gene TRBV7-3, with TRBD1 as a possible D gene (6 bases). Trimming removed 3 bases from V and 0 bases from J, with 11 bases in between. The CDR3 sequence is 15 residues long. Germline lookup yields CDR1 SGHTA and CDR2 FQGTGA. The DNA for the CDR3 is TGTGCCAGCAGCTTGTTAGGGGGAGCTAACTATGGCTACACCTTC. Its translation: CASSLLGGANYGYTF.

Comment on this clone: Other DNA variants within this sample encode the same CDR3. The rearrangement joins TRBV7-8 to TRBJ1-2; D gene ambiguous. Trimming removed 5 bases from V and 4 bases from J, with 17 bases in between. CDR3 size: 15 residues. CDR1 is SGHVS, CDR2 FQNEAQ, per germline. This CDR3 is CASSGRQGRVYGYTF. The DNA for the CDR3 is TGTGCCAGCAGCGGGCGACAAGGGAGAGTCTATGGCTACACCTTC.

This sequence joins TRBV6-5 and TRBJ2-7, with TRBD2 matching over 9 bases. CDR3 length: 14 amino acids. V was clipped by 7 bases and J by 2 bases; unmatched bases: 6. Germline CDR1 is MNHEY and CDR2 is SVGAGI. CDR3 DNA: TGTGCCAGCATCATGACTAGCGGAACCTACGAGCAGTACTTC. Its protein product is CASIMTSGTYEQYF.

This clone was observed once. V usage is TRBV28 and J usage is TRBJ1-2; 8 positions match TRBD1. Germline lookup yields CDR1 MDHEN and CDR2 SYDVKM. The CDR3 consists of 14 residues. V shed 6 bases, J shed 4 bases, and the junction held 7 bases outside the gene matches. The CDR3 reads CASSQQGAIYGYTF. The CDR3 coding sequence is TGTGCCAGCAGCCAGCAGGGGGCGATCTATGGCTACACCTTC.

The chain employs TRBV6-5 and TRBJ1-1; possibly TRBD1 for D (5 bases). V was shortened by 6 bases and J by 3 bases, with 14 bases between the two germline ends. The germline V gene encodes CDR1 MNHEY and CDR2 SVGAGI. The CDR3 extends over 14 amino acids. The CDR3 sequence: CASRIRGLDTEAFF. DNA of the CDR3: TGTGCCAGCAGGATTCGGGGGTTGGACACTGAAGCTTTCTTT.